This TCR beta chain was retrieved from a study of Ad26.COV2.S vaccination and SARS-CoV-2 variants. About the research overall: Donor was in the COV1001 Ad26.COV2.S trial arm. Ad26.COV2.S was injected intramuscularly once or twice, 56 days apart.

This CDR3 region has 12 residues. V was clipped by 4 bases and J by 5 bases, with 6 bases between them. Germline lookup yields CDR1 LGHNT and CDR2 FRNRAP. As for treatment: around 19 received Ad26.COV2.S at low or high dose, single or two shots; 5 received placebo; per-sample allocation not given. Sampling was performed 63 days after the first vaccine or placebo injection. Produced via immunoSEQ multiplex PCR; TCRdb's table is partial and in-frame only. The profile shows about 680,000 clones, about 89% of them singletons. The clonotype originates from a person between 18 and 65 years old who received the Ad26.COV2.S COVID-19 vaccine or a placebo. V and J are TRBV12-5 and TRBJ1-5; D gene ambiguous. This specimen consisted of peripheral blood, obtained in a trial of Ad26.COV2.S vaccine versus placebo. In nucleotides, the CDR3 is TGTGCTAGTGGTTGGACGGATCAGCCCCAGCATTTT. Its protein is CASGWTDQPQHF.